These 8 T cell receptor beta chains share one sample of origin, sequenced in a study of T cell responses to AZD1222 COVID-19 vaccine. Some clones are missing from TCRdb's copy, which holds only in-frame ones; the method was immunoSEQ multiplex PCR. Among roughly 130,000 clones listed, 85% to 95% were seen once. The sequencing used peripheral blood, collected on day 0 of AZD1222 vaccination. Receptors were obtained from an adult in good health.

The J gene is TRBJ2-3, the V gene TRBV2; the match to TRBD2 covers 16 bases. This CDR3 is 14 amino acids long. J gave up 12 bases and V 6 bases, and 6 bases lay outside the gene matches. CDR1 and CDR2 from the germline V gene are SNHLY and FYNNEI. Here the CDR3 reads CASSPGTSGGEQYF. As DNA, the CDR3 is TGTGCCAGCAGCCCAGGGACTAGCGGGGGGGAACAGTATTTT.

V is TRBV15 and J is TRBJ1-2, with D possibly being TRBD1 (5 bases). The V gene lost 2 bases and the J gene lost 6 bases, with 16 bases spanning the gap. The germline V gene has CDR1 LNHNV and CDR2 YYDKDF (reference sequence). The CDR3 runs 15 residues. CDR3 protein: CATSRPQGGSDGYTF. The DNA of the CDR3 is TGTGCCACCAGCAGACCCCAGGGAGGGTCCGATGGCTACACCTTC.

CDR3 DNA: TGCGCCAGCAGCTTGGCGGGTGGGACTAGATACAATGAGCAGTTCTTC. Translating it yields CASSLAGGTRYNEQFF. The rearrangement links TRBV5-1 to TRBJ2-1; TRBD2 matches at 8 bases. CDR1 is SGHRS, CDR2 YFSETQ, per germline. This CDR3 has 16 amino acids. J gave up 4 bases and V 0 bases, and 6 bases lay outside the gene matches.

This sequence joins TRBV7-9 and TRBJ1-2, with unresolved D. CDR3 length equals 13 residues. CDR1 and CDR2 (germline): SEHNR, FQNEAQ (reference sequence). Trimming took off 1 base at V and 3 bases at J, with 6 bases between the two ends. CDR3 in amino acids: CASSLVGYYGYTF. CDR3 sequence (DNA): TGTGCCAGCAGCTTAGTTGGTTACTATGGCTACACCTTC.

This chain joins TRBV7-2 and TRBJ2-3; 8 bases map to TRBD1. This CDR3 is built from 15 residues. Germline lookup yields CDR1 SGHTA and CDR2 FQGNSA. The J segment lost 5 bases and the V segment lost 5 bases, leaving 9 bases of the junction unmatched. The CDR3 region is CASSPPGQEGDTQYF. The CDR3, as DNA: TGTGCCAGCAGCCCGCCGGGACAGGAAGGAGATACGCAGTATTTT.

The chain has TRBV4-3 and TRBJ2-3; a weak D match, TRBD2 (6 bases). Germline V CDR1 and CDR2: LGHNA, YSLEER. Trimming pared 0 bases from V and 3 bases from J, leaving 13 bases between. The CDR3 totals 16 residues. The CDR3, as DNA: TGCGCCAGCAGCCAAGAGGCGGGGCCAATTACAGATACGCAGTATTTT. Its protein product is CASSQEAGPITDTQYF.

The chain links TRBV29-1 to TRBJ2-3; a weak D match, TRBD2 (6 bases). V lost 5 bases to trimming and J lost 2 bases, with 8 bases between them. The germline gives CDR1 SQVTM, CDR2 ANQGSEA. The CDR3 consists of 12 residues. In nucleotides, the CDR3 is TGCAGCGTTTTAGCGGTCACAGATACGCAGTATTTT. It codes for CSVLAVTDTQYF.

This clone was seen once. This chain uses TRBV7-9 with TRBJ2-1; TRBD2 agrees at 7 bases. The V and J ends lost 1 base and 5 bases, in that order; junction bases with no gene match: 2. Germline CDR1 reads SEHNR; CDR2 reads FQNEAQ (reference sequence). The CDR3 runs 14 residues. In DNA form, the CDR3 reads TGTGCCAGCAGCTTAGAAGCGGGACACAATGAGCAGTTCTTC. This translates into CASSLEAGHNEQFF.